The present T cell receptor beta chain was sequenced within a study of neurological immune-mediated disorders. The CDR3 is 15 residues long. Per the germline V gene, CDR1 is SGHVS and CDR2 is FQNEAQ. V was trimmed by 1 base and J by 6 bases, leaving 13 bases between them. This clonotype has at least ten counts. TCRdb used MiXCR to reprocess the 5' RACE reads, holding one entry per CDR3 protein. In the table there are 95,000 or so distinct CDR3 sequences, around 3.3% of which are singletons. The sample consisted of PBMCs. The TCR sequence derives from a woman younger than 30 with multiple sclerosis. This chain links TRBV7-8 with TRBJ2-1; possibly TRBD1 for D (6 bases). CDR3 sequence reads: CASSLGQGIGNEQFF. The CDR3 nucleotides read TGTGCCAGCAGCTTAGGGCAGGGGATAGGCAATGAGCAGTTCTTC.